The rows below give T cell receptor beta chains drawn from one sample of a study of early T cells in non-severe SARS-CoV-2 infection. A single record per CDR3 protein comes from TCRdb applying MiXCR to the 5' RACE reads. The sample carries some 36,000 distinct CDR3 sequences, over 4.5% recorded once. Sample: whole blood. The receptors shown here come from an adult who was a healthcare worker with PCR-confirmed SARS-CoV-2 infection or an uninfected control (not recorded which). Each CDR3 is given with its conserved first and last residue. The D gene is left open where the match is weak. Part of the rows lack a size; the others show once, few, many or a class for expanded clones.

12	many	TRBJ1-1	TRBV7-9	.	CASSPRGAEAFF	TGTGCCAGCAGCCCTCGAGGCGCTGAAGCTTTCTTT
14	.	TRBJ1-6	TRBV5-1	.	CASSLGLQASPLHF	TGCGCCAGCAGCTTGGGGTTACAGGCTTCACCCCTCCACTTT
14	many	TRBJ1-1	TRBV5-1	.	CASSYLNMNTEAFF	TGCGCCAGCAGCTATCTAAATATGAACACTGAAGCTTTCTTT
13	many	TRBJ1-5	TRBV6-1	.	CASSHDGRQPQHF	TGTGCCAGCAGTCATGACGGGAGGCAGCCCCAGCATTTT
13	many	TRBJ2-7	TRBV1	.	CTSSLDVAYEQYF	TGCACCAGCAGCCTGGACGTAGCCTACGAGCAGTACTTC
14	.	TRBJ1-5	TRBV12-3/TRBV12-4	TRBD1	CASSQTGSHQPQHF	TGTGCCAGCAGCCAGACAGGGTCGCATCAGCCCCAGCATTTT
15	many	TRBJ1-1	TRBV4-1	.	CASTQGARAHTEAFF	TGCGCCAGCACCCAAGGGGCCAGGGCCCACACTGAAGCTTTCTTT
15	many	TRBJ2-5	TRBV6-2/TRBV6-3	.	CASLTAGSDQETQYF	TGTGCCAGTCTAACGGCAGGGTCTGACCAAGAGACCCAGTACTTC
15	many	TRBJ1-5	TRBV19	.	CASSLRGRGDQPQHF	TGTGCCAGTAGTCTCCGGGGCAGGGGAGATCAGCCCCAGCATTTT
20	many	TRBJ2-7	TRBV10-3	TRBD2	CAISELRDIGTSGRRSEQYF	TGTGCCATCAGTGAGTTGAGGGACATAGGGACTAGCGGGAGGCGTAGCGAGCAGTACTTC
12	many	TRBJ2-7	TRBV15	.	CATSRDQYEQYF	TGTGCCACCAGCAGAGACCAGTACGAGCAGTACTTC
13	.	TRBJ2-1	TRBV29-1	.	CSVVSGKVNEQFF	TGCAGCGTTGTGTCAGGGAAAGTCAATGAGCAGTTCTTC
15	many	TRBJ2-1	TRBV28	.	CASSPSYRERNEQFF	TGTGCCAGCAGTCCTTCCTACAGGGAAAGGAATGAGCAGTTCTTC
16	few	TRBJ1-3	TRBV7-3	.	CASSLGGEGSGNTIYF	TGTGCCAGCAGCTTAGGCGGGGAAGGCTCTGGAAACACCATATATTTT
13	few	TRBJ1-1	TRBV6-2/TRBV6-3	.	CASRDTAGTEAFF	TGTGCCAGCAGAGACACTGCGGGCACTGAAGCTTTCTTT
15	many	TRBJ2-7	TRBV15	TRBD1	CATSRAGTGVYEQYF	TGTGCCACCAGCAGAGCCGGGACAGGGGTTTACGAGCAGTACTTC
15	many	TRBJ2-5	TRBV12-3/TRBV12-4	TRBD2	CASSLGLAGTETQYF	TGTGCCAGCAGTCTGGGACTAGCGGGAACGGAGACCCAGTACTTC
13	many	TRBJ2-5	TRBV29-1	.	CSVVWGVVETQYF	TGCAGCGTTGTTTGGGGGGTGGTGGAGACCCAGTACTTC
14	many	TRBJ1-2	TRBV7-2	.	CASSLSDRGYGYTF	TGTGCCAGCAGCTTAAGCGACAGAGGCTATGGCTACACCTTC
15	many	TRBJ2-5	TRBV5-6	TRBD2	CASSFLAGVGETQYF	TGTGCCAGCAGCTTCCTAGCGGGAGTGGGAGAGACCCAGTACTTC
13	many	TRBJ2-1	TRBV20-1	.	CSDRLAGYNEQFF	TGCAGTGACCGGCTAGCCGGGTACAATGAGCAGTTCTTC
13	.	TRBJ2-7	TRBV12-3/TRBV12-4	.	CASSLGDTNEQYF	TGTGCCAGCAGTTTAGGGGACACCAACGAGCAGTACTTC
15	many	TRBJ2-1	TRBV11-3	TRBD1	CASSLTGDIYNEQFF	TGTGCCAGCAGCTTAACAGGGGACATCTACAATGAGCAGTTCTTC
15	few	TRBJ2-5	TRBV6-1	.	CASSGESAPGETQYF	TGTGCCAGCAGTGGTGAATCGGCTCCCGGGGAGACCCAGTACTTC
14	many	TRBJ2-7	TRBV28	.	CASSLSKAPGEQYF	TGTGCCAGCAGTTTATCGAAAGCCCCGGGCGAGCAGTACTTC